A single sample is the source of the 21 T cell receptor beta chains below, sequenced in a study of T cell changes during pregnancy in multiple sclerosis. The table came from immunoSEQ multiplex PCR; TCRdb's copy has only in-frame clones and leaves some out. The sample records about 40,000 clones, 91% being singletons. The sequencing here drew on CD4+ T cells from peripheral blood mononuclear cells, taken in the third trimester of pregnancy. These receptors came from a female donor in good health, enrolled as a control in a pregnancy study.

This clone was recorded once. The chain uses TRBV2 and TRBJ2-7, with a tentative D call TRBD1 (6 bases). V dropped 6 bases and J dropped 6 bases, with 12 bases sitting between them. This CDR3 has 12 amino acids. Germline assignment: CDR1 SNHLY and CDR2 FYNNEI. The CDR3 here is CASRDSAREQYF. In DNA form, the CDR3 reads TGTGCCAGCAGGGACAGCGCCCGCGAGCAGTACTTC.

The chain is built from TRBV5-1 and TRBJ2-2; TRBD1 agrees at 8 bases. Germline loops: CDR1 SGHRS, CDR2 YFSETQ. This CDR3 is 15 amino acids long. V lost 4 bases to trimming and J lost 4 bases; unmatched junction nucleotides: 6. The CDR3 here is CASSIQTGVTGELFF. CDR3 coding DNA: TGCGCCAGCAGCATACAGACAGGGGTCACCGGGGAGCTGTTTTTT.

The J gene is TRBJ1-1, the V gene TRBV7-3, with D uncertain. The CDR3 totals 13 residues. V was cut by 4 bases and J by 4 bases, with 10 bases left in between. Germline-derived CDR1 and CDR2 are SGHTA and FQGTGA. The chain's CDR3 is CASSSERSTEAFF. The DNA for the CDR3 is TGTGCCAGCAGCTCTGAACGTAGCACTGAAGCTTTCTTT. The full variable domain, in which reference TRBV7-3 and TRBJ1-1 provide the parts outside the CDR3, is GAGVSQTPSNKVTEKGKYVELRCDPISGHTALYWYRQSLGQGPEFLIYFQGTGAADDSGLPNDRFFAVRPEGSVSTLKIQRTERGDSAVYLCASSSERSTEAFFGQGTRLTVV.

V is TRBV30 and J is TRBJ1-1, with TRBD1 identical over 8 bases. Unmatched junction bases numbered 6, after V lost 0 bases and J lost 0 bases. Germline V gives CDR1 GTSNPN, CDR2 SVGIG (reference sequence). This CDR3 comprises 16 residues. The CDR3 region has the DNA TGTGCCTGGAGTGTACTAGGACAGGGCATGAACACTGAAGCTTTCTTT. Amino acid sequence: CAWSVLGQGMNTEAFF. Based on the CDR3 plus reference TRBV30 and TRBJ1-1, the full variable domain is SQTIHQWPATLVQPVGSPLSLECTVEGTSNPNLYWYRQAAGRGLQLLFYSVGIGQISSEVPQNLSASRPQDRQFILSSKKLLLSDSGFYLCAWSVLGQGMNTEAFFGQGTRLTVV.

V gene TRBV28 combines with J gene TRBJ2-7; 7 bases line up with TRBD2. V lost 3 bases and J lost 1; bases outside the gene matches: 3. This CDR3 region has 14 residues. CDR1 is MDHEN and CDR2 is SYDVKM in the germline V gene. CDR3 coding DNA: TGTGCCAGCAGTTTTCCGGGGGGATCCTACGAGCAGTACTTC. It is translated as CASSFPGGSYEQYF. Full variable domain (rest looked up from reference TRBV28 and TRBJ2-7): DVKVTQSSRYLVKRTGEKVFLECVQDMDHENMFWYRQDPGLGLRLIYFSYDVKMKEKGDIPEGYSVSREKKERFSLILESASTNQTSMYLCASSFPGGSYEQYFGPGTRLTVT.

The rearrangement joins TRBV19 to TRBJ2-3; D may be TRBD2 (5 bases). The V end was cut by 5 bases, the J end by 1 base, with 7 bases between. The CDR3 sequence is 13 residues long. The germline V gene encodes CDR1 LNHDA and CDR2 SQIVND (reference sequence). The CDR3 coding sequence is TGTGCCAGTAGTGCGCGGGGCACAGATACGCAGTATTTT. Translation gives CASSARGTDTQYF.

The chain joins TRBV5-1 to TRBJ2-7; 9 bases map to TRBD1. Germline trimming cut 0 bases from V and 5 bases from J; bases unmatched to any gene: 6. This CDR3 comprises 15 residues. Germline CDR1 SGHRS, CDR2 YFSETQ. The CDR3, as DNA: TGCGCCAGCAGCTTGGGGGACAGGGTTGTCCACGAGCAGTACTTC. It specifies CASSLGDRVVHEQYF.

V gene TRBV19 combines with J gene TRBJ2-7; TRBD2 matches 8 bases. V shed 1 base and J 4 bases; nucleotides not matched to a gene: 9. Germline V CDR1 and CDR2: LNHDA, SQIVND (reference sequence). The CDR3 extends over 16 amino acids. DNA of the CDR3: TGTGCCAGTAGTATAGCCCTCGGGAGGGGAGAGTACGAGCAGTACTTC. As protein: CASSIALGRGEYEQYF.

The chain uses TRBV5-8 and TRBJ1-2; no clear D gene. V was trimmed by 2 bases and J by 8 bases, leaving 10 bases between them. From germline, CDR1 is SGHTS and CDR2 YDEGEE. The length of the CDR3 is 12 residues. CDR3 amino acids: CASSFSSWGYTF. The CDR3 DNA follows: TGTGCCAGCAGCTTTAGTTCTTGGGGCTACACCTTC.

The chain has TRBV9 and TRBJ1-2; possible D gene TRBD1, 5 bases. The CDR3 contains 15 residues. Germline CDR1 is SGDLS and CDR2 is YYNGEE. V was trimmed by 3 bases and J by 3 bases, leaving 15 bases between them. The CDR3 DNA follows: TGTGCCAGCAGCGGCGGGACCGGGACCTACTATGGCTACACCTTC. This translates into CASSGGTGTYYGYTF.

The chain carries TRBV10-1 and TRBJ2-1, with no clear D. The CDR3 contains 19 residues. The germline CDR1 and CDR2 sequences are WNHNN and SYGVQD (reference sequence). Trimming cost V 0 bases and J 0 bases, with 18 bases left between them. DNA of the CDR3: TGCGCCAGCAGTGAGTCCGGAGTGGAGCGTAACTTCTCCTACAATGAGCAGTTCTTC. Translating it yields CASSESGVERNFSYNEQFF.

This chain uses TRBV7-8 with TRBJ2-1; D gene ambiguous. The germline V gene encodes CDR1 SGHVS and CDR2 FQNEAQ. The CDR3 consists of 18 residues. V lost 2 bases, J lost 9 bases, and 26 bases lay in between. The CDR3 loop is CASSLLASATVLSSEQFF. In DNA form, the CDR3 reads TGTGCCAGCAGCTTACTTGCTAGTGCTACGGTACTCTCGTCTGAGCAGTTCTTC.

With regard to this clone: Its ends do not fully match the called genes, so a read error is possible. CDR3 sequence reads: CASSLTPSGIGTDTQYF. The CDR3 nucleotides read TGTGCCAGCAGCCTAACGCCTAGCGGGATCGGGACAGATACGCAGTATTTT. The V and J genes are TRBV7-3 and TRBJ2-3; 9 nucleotides line up with TRBD2. The CDR3 consists of 17 residues. Germline CDR1 is SGHTA and CDR2 is FQGTGA.

The chain couples TRBV27 to TRBJ2-2; 8 nucleotides align to TRBD1. After removal of 6 bases from V and 3 bases from J, the junction contained 9 bases not matched to a gene. CDR3 length equals 16 residues. Germline values: CDR1 MNHEY, CDR2 SMNVEV (reference sequence). CDR3 sequence: CASRREETGDTGELFF. CDR3 in DNA: TGTGCCAGCAGGAGGGAGGAGACAGGGGACACCGGGGAGCTGTTTTTT.

The table lists this clone with a few counts. The chain uses TRBV7-2 and TRBJ2-1; perhaps TRBD2 as D (6 bases). Trimming removed 1 base at V and 7 bases at J, with 14 bases between. Germline lookup yields CDR1 SGHTA and CDR2 FQGNSA. The CDR3 length is 15 residues. DNA for the CDR3: TGTGCCAGCAGCTTAGGGTGGGGACTGGGGAATGAGCAGTTCTTC. It codes for CASSLGWGLGNEQFF. Full variable domain (missing parts from reference TRBV7-2 and TRBJ2-1): GAGVSQSPSNKVTEKGKDVELRCDPISGHTALYWYRQSLGQGLEFLIYFQGNSAPDKSGLPSDRFSAERTGGSVSTLTIQRTQQEDSAVYLCASSLGWGLGNEQFFGPGTRLTVL.

J is TRBJ2-3 and V is TRBV21-1; TRBD1 is taken as the D call from the table, unchecked against the DNA. TRBV21-1 has pseudogene status. CDR3 length: 14 amino acids. The CDR3 bases are TGTGCCAGCAGCCCAAGACAGGGGGAAGATACGCAGTATTTT. Amino acid sequence: CASSPRQGEDTQYF.

The chain joins TRBV9 to TRBJ1-2, with D maybe TRBD1 (6 bases). Germline loops: CDR1 SGDLS, CDR2 YYNGEE. V lost 0 bases and J 5 bases, leaving 17 bases between the germline ends. This CDR3 contains 16 residues. The CDR3 region has the DNA TGTGCCAGCAGCGTAGCTACAGGGCAGGGCCCTTATGGCTACACCTTC. It encodes CASSVATGQGPYGYTF.

The chain is built from TRBV27 and TRBJ2-5, with D perhaps TRBD1 (6 bases). The V gene's germline CDR1 is MNHEY and CDR2 SMNVEV (reference sequence). V was trimmed by 8 bases and J by 5 bases, leaving 12 bases between them. The CDR3 sequence is 12 residues long. The CDR3 DNA follows: TGTGCCAGCGCCGGGACAAGGGAGACCCAGTACTTC. It is translated as CASAGTRETQYF.

V usage is TRBV18 and J usage is TRBJ2-3, with 8 bases lining up with TRBD2. The V gene's germline CDR1 is KGHSH and CDR2 LQKENI. With 4 bases clipped from V and 3 bases from J, the junction kept 12 bases outside the gene matches. The CDR3 length is 17 residues. CDR3 DNA: TGTGCCAGCTCACGAGGAAGGAGCGGGAGAGCGACAGATACGCAGTATTTT. Translation gives CASSRGRSGRATDTQYF.

This clone has just one count. The rearrangement uses TRBV2 and TRBJ2-2; D uncertain. The CDR3 has 14 residues. Between the trimmed V and J ends, which lost 6 bases and 2 bases, there was a span of 10 bases. Germline V CDR1 and CDR2: SNHLY, FYNNEI. CDR3 in DNA: TGTGCCAGCAGGGCCAGACTCAACACCGGGGAGCTGTTTTTT. It yields the protein CASRARLNTGELFF.

This rearrangement joins TRBV19 to TRBJ1-1, with 9 bases matching TRBD1. The CDR3 has 14 residues. Germline lookup yields CDR1 LNHDA and CDR2 SQIVND (reference sequence). V gave up 5 bases and J gave up 5 bases; unmatched junction bases: 6. The chain's CDR3 is CASSVDRGGTEAFF. The CDR3 DNA is TGTGCCAGTAGTGTGGACAGGGGCGGTACTGAAGCTTTCTTT.